These 30 T cell receptor beta chains were all obtained from the same sample, sequenced in a study of regulatory T cells in long-lasting Graves disease. Stated time point: newly diagnosed GD, antithyroid drugs for less than 3 months. TCR sequences were obtained from RNA taken from PBMCs. Sequencing libraries for TCR beta were prepared with iRepertoire HTBI primers and Arm-PCR of CDR3 regions. Via MiXCR, TCRdb re-called the multiplex PCR reads, giving one row per CDR3 protein. The sample includes about 220,000 distinct CDR3 sequences, roughly 19% of them seen just once. The same specimen was also included in a second study, on T cells in Graves' hyperthyroidism and ophthalmopathy.

The specimen was peripheral blood mononuclear cells (PBMCs), collected at new diagnosis, from a patient treated with antithyroid drugs. These receptors all stem from a young woman with Graves disease.

This clonotype was recorded at least ten times. The chain recombines TRBV12-3 or TRBV12-4 with TRBJ2-2; TRBD1 or TRBD2 may be the D gene (5 bases each). The V gene lost 7 bases and the J gene lost 3 bases, with 12 bases spanning the gap. The CDR3 sequence is 14 residues long. The CDR3 nucleotides read TGTGCCAGCAACCCCGGGACGTACACCGGGGAGCTGTTTTTT. Its translation: CASNPGTYTGELFF.

This clonotype was counted at least ten times. V usage is TRBV18 and J usage is TRBJ2-1; D is unclear. V dropped 4 bases and J dropped 5 bases, with 3 bases sitting between them. The CDR3 runs to 11 residues. Germline lookup yields CDR1 KGHSH and CDR2 LQKENI. This CDR3 is CASSRDNEQFF. The CDR3 DNA sequence: TGTGCCAGCTCACGAGACAATGAGCAGTTCTTC.

This clonotype was counted ten times or more. The chain uses TRBV5-1 and TRBJ1-4, with TRBD1 identical over 7 bases. CDR3 length: 13 residues. Germline V lookup: CDR1 SGHRS, CDR2 YFSETQ. Losses at the gene ends were 6 bases for V and 3 bases for J; bases not matched to a gene: 2. CDR3 residues: CASTQGPNEKLFF. For the CDR3, the DNA is TGCGCCAGCACACAGGGGCCTAATGAAAAACTGTTTTTT. The variable domain in full, with the rest retrieved from reference TRBV5-1 and TRBJ1-4, is KAGVTQTPRYLIKTRGQQVTLSCSPISGHRSVSWYQQTPGQGLQFLFEYFSETQRNKGNFPGRFSGRQFSNSRSEMNVSTLELGDSALYLCASTQGPNEKLFFGSGTQLSVL.

At least ten counts were recorded for this clonotype. The V call is TRBV19, the J call TRBJ1-5; D remains unclear. CDR3 length: 15 amino acids. Germline V gene data show CDR1 as LNHDA and CDR2 as SQIVND (reference sequence). Trimming cost V 11 bases and J 0 bases, with 17 bases left between them. For the CDR3, the DNA is TGTGCCTCCTCTGGAGCCCTTGATAGCAATCAGCCCCAGCATTTT. Amino acid sequence: CASSGALDSNQPQHF.

This clonotype was seen ten or more times. The rearrangement uses TRBV7-2 and TRBJ1-2; 12 bases map to TRBD1. V dropped 5 bases and J dropped 8; count of bases not matched to a gene: 9. CDR1 and CDR2 from the germline V gene are SGHTA and FQGNSA. This CDR3 comprises 15 residues. The CDR3 is CASSTQGQGAGGYTF. The CDR3 DNA follows: TGTGCCAGCAGCACTCAGGGACAGGGGGCGGGAGGCTACACCTTC. Filled out from reference TRBV7-2 and TRBJ1-2, the complete variable domain reads GAGVSQSPSNKVTEKGKDVELRCDPISGHTALYWYRQSLGQGLEFLIYFQGNSAPDKSGLPSDRFSAERTGGSVSTLTIQRTQQEDSAVYLCASSTQGQGAGGYTFGSGTRLTVV.

The chain has TRBV6-1 and TRBJ1-1, with D perhaps matching TRBD1 (5 bases). The CDR3 extends over 14 amino acids. Trimming pared 9 bases from V and 1 base from J, leaving 15 bases between. CDR1 MNHNS and CDR2 SASEGT come from the germline V gene. CDR3 sequence: CASQVRVENTEAFF. In nucleotides, the CDR3 is TGTGCCAGTCAGGTCAGGGTGGAGAACACTGAAGCTTTCTTT.

This clonotype showed up many times. This chain connects TRBV12-3 or TRBV12-4 to TRBJ1-4, with a possible D match to TRBD1 (5 bases). Trimming took 5 bases from V and 4 from J, leaving 14 bases between them. This CDR3 has 15 residues. CDR3 DNA: TGTGCCAGCAGTCCTCGGGGGGGTCTTAATGAAAAACTGTTTTTT. It specifies CASSPRGGLNEKLFF.

There are many counts of this clonotype. This sequence joins TRBV2 and TRBJ2-5; 9 positions agree with TRBD2. The tail of the sequence fits TRBJ2-1 better, so the J call may be wrong. The CDR3 consists of 14 residues. Germline assignment: CDR1 SNHLY and CDR2 FYNNEI. The CDR3 spells CASSTSGPYNEQFF. CDR3 nucleotide sequence: TGTGCCAGCAGCACTAGCGGGCCTTACAATGAGCAGTTCTTC.

This clonotype was picked up many times. V and J are TRBV27 and TRBJ2-7; D gene unclear. V was shortened by 4 bases and J by 3 bases, with 13 bases between the two germline ends. Germline values: CDR1 MNHEY, CDR2 SMNVEV (reference sequence). The CDR3 is 14 amino acids. The CDR3 sequence is CASSSTLSLYEQYF. The CDR3 DNA reads as TGTGCCAGCAGTTCCACACTTAGTCTCTACGAGCAGTACTTC.

This clonotype was recorded at least ten times. For the CDR3, the DNA is TGTGCCAGCAGCACGGCAGGTGGAATGAACACTGAAGCTTTCTTT. This translates into CASSTAGGMNTEAFF. This chain uses TRBV11-2 with TRBJ1-1; no clear D gene. The germline V gene has CDR1 SGHAT and CDR2 FQNNGV. The V gene lost 5 bases and the J gene lost 0 bases, with 13 bases spanning the gap. The CDR3 is 15 residues long.

This clonotype was observed many times. CDR3 sequence reads: CASSRDSGTDNEQFF. CDR3 nucleotide sequence: TGCGCCAGCAGCAGGGACAGCGGTACTGACAATGAGCAGTTCTTC. The rearrangement uses TRBV5-1 and TRBJ2-1; TRBD1 agrees at 7 bases. The CDR3 spans 15 residues. V was pared by 4 bases and J by 5 bases, with 9 bases of the junction left unmatched. Germline V gene lookup returns CDR1 SGHRS and CDR2 YFSETQ.

In this sample, this clonotype turned up many times. The CDR3 DNA follows: TGTGCCAGCAGTTTACGCACAGGGGGCAAGAACACCGGGGAGCTGTTTTTT. This sequence encodes CASSLRTGGKNTGELFF. This rearrangement joins TRBV27 to TRBJ2-2, with 9 bases identical to TRBD1. The V and J ends lost 2 bases and 1 base, in that order; junction bases with no gene match: 5. The length of the CDR3 is 17 residues. Looked up from germline, CDR1 is MNHEY and CDR2 is SMNVEV (reference sequence).

This clonotype showed up many times. This rearrangement joins TRBV4-1 to TRBJ2-5; the D gene is possibly TRBD2 (6 bases). The CDR3 loop spans 16 amino acids. Germline-derived CDR1 and CDR2 are MGHRA and YSYEKL. Between the trimmed V and J ends, which lost 1 base and 4 bases, there was a span of 16 bases. The CDR3 region has the DNA TGCGCCAGCAGCCAAGGGTATGATGCGGGAAGAGAGACCCAGTACTTC. Translating gives CASSQGYDAGRETQYF.

This clonotype was seen repeatedly, ten times or more. The chain recombines TRBV13 with TRBJ2-1; 11 bases line up with TRBD1. This CDR3 spans 15 amino acids. The ends lost 7 bases at V and 8 bases at J; junction bases unmatched: 10. In germline, CDR1 is PRHDT, CDR2 FYEKMQ (reference sequence). CDR3 protein: CASTLPGQGEDEQFF. The CDR3 DNA reads as TGTGCCAGCACCCTTCCGGGACAGGGGGAGGATGAGCAGTTCTTC.

The chain has TRBV6-1 and TRBJ2-7; a weak D match, TRBD2 (5 bases). CDR3 size: 15 residues. Germline-derived CDR1 and CDR2 are MNHNS and SASEGT. Deletions cut 6 bases from V and 2 bases from J, with 17 bases between. CDR3 region: CASSRTRTATYEQYF. The DNA of the CDR3 is TGTGCCAGCAGCCGGACTCGGACCGCGACCTACGAGCAGTACTTC.

This clonotype was counted once. It is likely a read error: a sequence one base away is far more abundant. V gene TRBV6-1 combines with J gene TRBJ2-1; 7 bases line up with TRBD1. The germline V gene encodes CDR1 MNHNS and CDR2 SASEGT. The CDR3 extends over 15 amino acids. With 4 bases clipped from V and 10 bases from J, the junction kept 13 bases outside the gene matches. The DNA for the CDR3 is TGTGCCAGCAGTGCATCCGGGACAGACCCTTGGGAGCAGTTCTTC. It encodes CASSASGTDPWEQFF.

Ten or more counts support this clonotype. This chain joins TRBV9 and TRBJ1-6; TRBD1 is a possible D gene (6 bases). Germline CDR1 reads SGDLS; CDR2 reads YYNGEE. CDR3 length equals 16 residues. V was trimmed by 4 bases and J by 0 bases, leaving 11 bases between them. CDR3 sequence: CASSSRDNSYNSPLHF. The CDR3 nucleotides read TGTGCCAGCAGCTCTCGGGACAACTCCTATAATTCACCCCTCCACTTT.

The chain is built from TRBV28 and TRBJ2-6, with TRBD1 identical over 7 bases. V gave up 3 bases and J gave up 1 base; unmatched junction bases: 6. The CDR3 loop spans 17 amino acids. Germline values: CDR1 MDHEN, CDR2 SYDVKM. CDR3 nucleotide sequence: TGTGCCAGCAGTTTGAACAGGGGAGCTTCTGGGGCCAACGTCCTGACTTTC. Its protein is CASSLNRGASGANVLTF.

The CDR3: CASSEAQGGRGNEQFF. CDR3 DNA: TGTGCCAGCAGTGAAGCGCAAGGCGGGAGAGGGAATGAGCAGTTCTTC. This rearrangement joins TRBV2 to TRBJ2-1; the match to TRBD2 covers 7 bases. With 0 bases clipped from V and 7 bases from J, the junction kept 9 bases outside the gene matches. The V gene's germline CDR1 is SNHLY and CDR2 FYNNEI. The CDR3 totals 16 residues.

This clonotype has a count of ten or more. The chain carries TRBV29-1 and TRBJ1-2; 8 bases align to TRBD1. J gave up 1 base and V 2 bases, and 9 bases lay outside the gene matches. The germline V gene encodes CDR1 SQVTM and CDR2 ANQGSEA. The CDR3 is made up of 16 amino acids. CDR3 sequence: CSVERDRSSLNYGYTF. CDR3 DNA sequence: TGCAGCGTTGAAAGGGACAGGTCCTCTCTTAACTATGGCTACACCTTC. Full variable domain (remainder filled in from reference TRBV29-1 and TRBJ1-2): SAVISQKPSRDICQRGTSLTIQCQVDSQVTMMFWYRQQPGQSLTLIATANQGSEATYESGFVIDKFPISRPNLTFSTLTVSNMSPEDSSIYLCSVERDRSSLNYGYTFGSGTRLTVV.

The V and J genes are TRBV19 and TRBJ2-1; possibly TRBD2 for D (5 bases). This CDR3 is 15 amino acids long. From germline, CDR1 is LNHDA and CDR2 SQIVND (reference sequence). Trimming stripped 3 bases from V and 8 bases from J, with 17 bases between. The CDR3 loop reads CASSMRVFSGHEQFF. The CDR3 nucleotides are TGTGCCAGTAGTATGAGGGTCTTTAGTGGGCATGAGCAGTTCTTC.

In this sample, this clonotype turned up many times. The rearrangement uses TRBV6-5 and TRBJ1-1; D is ambiguous. From germline, CDR1 is MNHEY and CDR2 SVGAGI. CDR3 length equals 17 residues. Trimming shortened V by 0 bases and J by 3 bases, and 17 bases separated the two germline ends. This CDR3 is CASSYSLDSGGDTEAFF. The CDR3 coding sequence is TGTGCCAGCAGTTACTCCTTGGATAGTGGAGGAGACACTGAAGCTTTCTTT.

DNA for the CDR3: TGTGCCAGCAGGGGGACAGGGGGCGTAGAGACCCAGTACTTC. This sequence encodes CASRGTGGVETQYF. This chain uses TRBV27 with TRBJ2-5, with 12 bases aligning to TRBD1. Trimming removed 6 bases from V and 4 bases from J; junction bases left unmatched: 3. Germline V CDR1 and CDR2: MNHEY, SMNVEV (reference sequence). This CDR3 spans 14 amino acids.

This clonotype was observed many times. This sequence joins TRBV30 and TRBJ2-7; weak D call: TRBD1 (7 bases). The CDR3 contains 15 residues. V was shortened by 7 bases and J by 0 bases, with 19 bases between the two germline ends. Germline lookup yields CDR1 GTSNPN and CDR2 SVGIG (reference sequence). CDR3 nucleotide sequence: TGTGCCTACCGAACGGGCAGGGGGGTCTCCTACGAGCAGTACTTC. Its protein is CAYRTGRGVSYEQYF. Combining the CDR3 with reference TRBV30 and TRBJ2-7 gives the whole variable domain SQTIHQWPATLVQPVGSPLSLECTVEGTSNPNLYWYRQAAGRGLQLLFYSVGIGQISSEVPQNLSASRPQDRQFILSSKKLLLSDSGFYLCAYRTGRGVSYEQYFGPGTRLTVT.

V usage is TRBV4-2 and J usage is TRBJ1-4; possibly TRBD1 for D (6 bases). V was trimmed by 0 bases and J by 10 bases, leaving 12 bases between them. Looked up from germline, CDR1 is LGHNA and CDR2 is YNFKEQ. This CDR3 contains 14 residues. For the CDR3, the DNA is TGTGCCAGCAGCCAAGAGCAGGGGTCTGGAAAACTGTTTTTT. As protein: CASSQEQGSGKLFF.

This clonotype was detected many times. The V gene is TRBV6-1, the J gene TRBJ1-2, with D unresolved. The CDR3 has 13 residues. Germline CDR1 reads MNHNS; CDR2 reads SASEGT. With 0 bases removed from V and 4 bases from J, the gap between germline ends came to 6 bases. This CDR3 is CASSEAGSYGYTF. DNA for the CDR3: TGTGCCAGCAGTGAAGCGGGGAGCTATGGCTACACCTTC.

The V gene is TRBV11-2, the J gene TRBJ2-1; D perhaps matches TRBD1 (7 bases). V was pared by 0 bases and J by 2 bases, with 11 bases between. Germline V gene lookup returns CDR1 SGHAT and CDR2 FQNNGV. The CDR3 is 16 amino acids. CDR3 sequence reads: CASSLDRRGPYNEQFF. CDR3 in DNA: TGTGCCAGCAGCTTAGATCGGAGGGGGCCCTACAATGAGCAGTTCTTC.

The sample holds many counts of this clonotype. This rearrangement joins TRBV12-3 or TRBV12-4 to TRBJ1-1, with TRBD1 as a possible D gene (5 bases). CDR3 length: 15 amino acids. Trimming took off 7 bases at V and 3 bases at J, with 18 bases between the two ends. The CDR3 sequence: CASTLRRETDTEAFF. In DNA form, the CDR3 reads TGTGCCAGCACCCTACGCAGGGAAACGGACACTGAAGCTTTCTTT.

This clonotype was recorded at least ten times. V is TRBV5-1 and J is TRBJ1-1; 8 nucleotides match TRBD1. The CDR3 spans 15 residues. Losses at the gene ends were 5 bases for V and 3 bases for J; bases not matched to a gene: 9. Germline assignment: CDR1 SGHRS and CDR2 YFSETQ. CDR3 residues: CASRSWDRNHTEAFF. The CDR3 bases are TGCGCCAGCAGAAGTTGGGACAGGAACCACACTGAAGCTTTCTTT.

This clonotype has a count of ten or more. The J gene is TRBJ2-3, the V gene TRBV2, with D unclear. Per the germline V gene, CDR1 is SNHLY and CDR2 is FYNNEI. The CDR3 has 12 residues. V was shortened by 6 bases and J by 4 bases, with 8 bases between the two germline ends. The CDR3 loop is CASSKTSDTQYF. The CDR3 nucleotides are TGTGCCAGCAGCAAGACGTCAGATACGCAGTATTTT.